This record looks at one TCR beta chain sequence and its context. What it recognizes is unknown. The data belong to a study of cytomegalovirus exposure and HLA in healthy donors. Findings and caveats of the study: TCR beta sequences reportedly predicted most subjects' HLA-A and HLA-B alleles accurately.

13 Jbeta primers and 60 Vbeta primers were used for the PCR. The assay was immunoSEQ multiplex PCR, and TCRdb's table has in-frame clones only and misses some. The sample lists about 94,000 clones, approximately 75% occurring once. The ends were cut back, 3 bases at V and 6 bases at J, with 11 bases in the middle. The CDR3 contains 14 residues. The germline V gene has CDR1 MDHEN and CDR2 SYDVKM. The receptor comes from a woman in her forties in good health and CMV-seronegative. The source material was PBMCs. The chain couples TRBV28 to TRBJ1-4; a possible D gene is TRBD1 (6 bases). CDR3 residues: CASSFGQGYEKLFF. CDR3 coding DNA: TGTGCCAGCAGTTTCGGTCAGGGGTATGAAAAACTGTTTTTT.